These T cell receptor beta chains were read from a single sample in a study of shared clonotypes between healthy human individuals. Profiling relied on immunoSEQ multiplex PCR, and the TCRdb table lists in-frame clones only, not all of them. The sample has 2 million to 3 million clones; approximately 94% are singletons. Sequencing was carried out using naive CD4+ T cells from PBMCs. These receptors all come from a man between 18 and 29 years old in good health. Some clones in this sample may be carry-over from other donors' samples. Both conserved end residues are part of each CDR3. The order of the fields is clone size, V gene, J gene, D gene, CDR3 DNA, CDR3 protein. A D gene is named only where the DNA matches it firmly. Not all rows give a size; the values are once, few, many and, for expanded clones, a class.

abundance: NA
v_gene: TRBV2
j_gene: TRBJ2-3
d_gene: NA
CDR3nt: TGTGCCAGCTTGGTGATAAGGGATACGCAGTATTTT
CDR3aa: CASLVIRDTQYF

abundance: NA
v_gene: TRBV30
j_gene: TRBJ2-3
d_gene: NA
CDR3nt: TGTGCCTGGAATAATTGGGGTACAGATACGCAGTATTTT
CDR3aa: CAWNNWGTDTQYF

abundance: NA
v_gene: TRBV2
j_gene: TRBJ2-5
d_gene: TRBD2
CDR3nt: TGTGCCAGCTCCGAGGGAGGGACCCAAGAGACCCAGTACTTC
CDR3aa: CASSEGGTQETQYF

abundance: NA
v_gene: TRBV2
j_gene: TRBJ1-5
d_gene: NA
CDR3nt: TGTGCCAGCAATAAGGCCATCAATCAGCCCCAGCATTTT
CDR3aa: CASNKAINQPQHF

abundance: NA
v_gene: TRBV4-2
j_gene: TRBJ1-4
d_gene: NA
CDR3nt: TGTGCCAGCAGCCAAGTGGGGGAGTTGGAAAAACTGTTTTTT
CDR3aa: CASSQVGELEKLFF

abundance: NA
v_gene: TRBV7-3
j_gene: TRBJ1-1
d_gene: NA
CDR3nt: TGTGCCAGCAGCCCCCCCGGAAAGGGTCGGACTGAAGCTTTCTTT
CDR3aa: CASSPPGKGRTEAFF

abundance: NA
v_gene: TRBV10-3
j_gene: TRBJ1-2
d_gene: NA
CDR3nt: TGTGCCACCAACGGCGGGGACTATGGCTACACCTTC
CDR3aa: CATNGGDYGYTF

abundance: NA
v_gene: TRBV5-5
j_gene: TRBJ1-5
d_gene: NA
CDR3nt: TGTGCCAGCAGCTTGGTAGATCAGCCCCAGCATTTT
CDR3aa: CASSLVDQPQHF

abundance: NA
v_gene: TRBV19
j_gene: TRBJ2-1
d_gene: NA
CDR3nt: TGTGCCAGTAGTACTATGGGAAACAATGAGCAGTTCTTC
CDR3aa: CASSTMGNNEQFF

abundance: NA
v_gene: TRBV7-2
j_gene: TRBJ1-1
d_gene: TRBD1
CDR3nt: TGTGCCAGCAGCCTCCAACAGGGGCCGAACACTGAAGCTTTCTTT
CDR3aa: CASSLQQGPNTEAFF

abundance: NA
v_gene: TRBV18
j_gene: TRBJ1-4
d_gene: NA
CDR3nt: TGTGCCAGCTCACCCGTTAAAAGCACCGTCGGGGCTAATGAAAAACTGTTTTTT
CDR3aa: CASSPVKSTVGANEKLFF

abundance: NA
v_gene: TRBV7-2
j_gene: TRBJ2-1
d_gene: TRBD2
CDR3nt: TGTGCCAGCAGCTTTTCTGCGGGAGGGGTTTCGGGTGAGCAGTTCTTC
CDR3aa: CASSFSAGGVSGEQFF

abundance: NA
v_gene: TRBV10-3
j_gene: TRBJ2-7
d_gene: TRBD2
CDR3nt: TGTGCCATCAGTTCCTCCCCGACTAGCGGGACGGACGAGCAGTACTTC
CDR3aa: CAISSSPTSGTDEQYF

abundance: NA
v_gene: TRBV30
j_gene: TRBJ1-5
d_gene: NA
CDR3nt: TGTGCCTGGGGCCGGGGCAATCAGCCCCAGCATTTT
CDR3aa: CAWGRGNQPQHF

abundance: NA
v_gene: TRBV28
j_gene: TRBJ1-5
d_gene: NA
CDR3nt: TGTGCCAGCAGTTTAACGAGCAGTTATCAGCCCCAGCATTTT
CDR3aa: CASSLTSSYQPQHF

abundance: once
v_gene: TRBV29-1
j_gene: TRBJ1-4
d_gene: NA
CDR3nt: TGCAGCGTTGGAAGTGCGGACATCCTGTTTTTT
CDR3aa: CSVGSADILFF

abundance: NA
v_gene: TRBV5-8
j_gene: TRBJ2-2
d_gene: TRBD1
CDR3nt: TGTGCCAGCAGCTTGCCCGGACAGGGGCTAATTGGGAACACCGGGGAGCTGTTTTTT
CDR3aa: CASSLPGQGLIGNTGELFF

abundance: NA
v_gene: TRBV30
j_gene: TRBJ2-1
d_gene: NA
CDR3nt: TGTGCCTGGAGTGAATACAATGAGCAGTTCTTC
CDR3aa: CAWSEYNEQFF

abundance: NA
v_gene: TRBV6-1
j_gene: TRBJ2-5
d_gene: NA
CDR3nt: TGTGCCAGCAGAGTCCCAGGTCGAGGGCAAGAGACCCAGTACTTC
CDR3aa: CASRVPGRGQETQYF